The present T cell receptor beta chain was sequenced within a study of T cell responses to AZD1222 COVID-19 vaccine. Study results and limitations: The study found vaccine-associated CD4 TCRs spanning spike, dominant at 160-218 and 743-854. Recipients of AZD1222 seropositive at baseline numbered only 6 or 7. Possibly, clonal diversity was underestimated; donors were largely white British and included more females. A reported finding is that nearly half of spike-specific TCRs target unmutated variant regions.

A note on this clone: The antigen is not known.

The repertoire was sequenced with immunoSEQ multiplex PCR; TCRdb's copy has only in-frame clones and lacks some. Of around 100,000 clones in the sample, less than 95% were seen once. The CDR3 length is 13 residues. V lost 5 bases and J 2 bases, leaving 12 bases between the germline ends. From germline, CDR1 is SQVTM and CDR2 ANQGSEA. This rearrangement joins TRBV29-1 to TRBJ1-2; a possible D gene is TRBD1 (5 bases). Sequencing used peripheral blood, obtained on day 0 of AZD1222 vaccination. The clonotype comes from an adult in good health. CDR3 amino acids: CSVIGRANYGYTF. In nucleotides, the CDR3 is TGCAGCGTTATTGGCAGGGCCAACTATGGCTACACCTTC. Using reference TRBV29-1 and TRBJ1-2 for the parts outside the CDR3, the full variable domain is SAVISQKPSRDICQRGTSLTIQCQVDSQVTMMFWYRQQPGQSLTLIATANQGSEATYESGFVIDKFPISRPNLTFSTLTVSNMSPEDSSIYLCSVIGRANYGYTFGSGTRLTVV.